This T cell receptor (beta chain) was profiled in a study of CD8 T cells in Susac syndrome (dated by TCRdb to the late 2010s). About the full investigation: Of the Susac syndrome patients who were sequenced, roughly 6 had clinically active disease and roughly 8 were in clinical remission. Susac syndrome patients were therapy-naive, on corticosteroids (some also receiving IVIg), or on IVIg alone at blood withdrawal. The study used repertoire sequencing to test whether antigen drove CD8+ T cell activation and differentiation in Susac syndrome.

Beyond this particular receptor, the publication reports: In the CD4+ T cell repertoire of Susac syndrome patients, clonal expansion was not detected. The number of individuals in the TCR sequencing and HLA analysis was acknowledged as relatively small.

High-throughput TCR beta sequencing profiled peripheral blood CD8+ and CD4+ T cells from healthy donors, Susac syndrome patients and multiple sclerosis patients. The Susac syndrome patients fulfilled recently defined diagnostic criteria for either definite or probable disease. Bulk CD8+ and CD4+ T cells were purified magnetically by negative isolation, whereas CD8+ TEMRA cells were enriched by FACS. Blood was drawn into EDTA tubes, processed within 24 hours, and PBMCs were isolated by density gradient centrifugation. PBMCs intended for TCR sequencing were cryopreserved in liquid nitrogen and thawed later in a water bath at 37 degrees C. The sorted or isolated CD4+, CD8+ and CD8+ TEMRA cells reached a purity of at least 90%. RNA was extracted using the RNeasy kit, and about 0.5 to 1 ug of the RNA was reverse transcribed with random hexamers. TCR beta CDR3 regions were amplified with the immunoSEQ multiplex PCR assay covering 54 Vbeta and 13 Jbeta segments. Bias from PCR amplification was corrected by using a synthetic template baseline for primer optimization and for computational correction. As for the original processing: Only productive sequences were kept, with reads annotated to V, D and J genes according to IMGT and analyzed in immunoSEQ Analyzer. To calculate clonality, Shannon entropy was normalized by log2 of the number of productive unique sequences and then subtracted from one. Public and private clones were assessed among the 100 most prevalent clones of each patient and control. Clones were defined as Susac-specific when absent from the healthy and MS cohorts, from fewer than 1,200 published viral clones and from other ImmuneACCESS disease sequences. TCRdb reworked the public reads: Q25 trimming with fastp, MiXCR clone assembly, productive beta chains retained. Each entry merges the rows of one CDR3 protein and shows their most common DNA and genes. These V and J calls derive from TCRdb rather than the authors' analysis. This sample is represented by about 200,000 distinct CDR3 sequences; roughly 91% of them were singletons. Of the sample, around 0.079% is held by the ten largest clones.

This clonotype was observed once. Its specific antigen is unknown. The input lacks base qualities; no much larger clone sits a single base away. Just one read gives weak support. The CDR3 spans 17 residues, from the cysteine through the phenylalanine. Just the 51-base CDR3 DNA is kept, in frame starting at base 1. V is reduced by 6 bases and J by 3 bases, leaving a spacing of 21 bases between them. The germline V gene encodes CDR1 MNHEY and CDR2 SVGEGT. The origin of this receptor is a human donor with Susac syndrome. Sequencing was done on a sample of CD4+ T cells from PBMCs. The V and J genes are TRBV6-2 or TRBV6-3 and TRBJ1-5; there is no confident call for the D gene. The nucleotide sequence is given as TGTGCCAGCAGCCCTTCAAGGGCTAAGGTGATCAATCAGCCCCAGCATTTT. It encodes CASSPSRAKVINQPQHF.